This is a list of T cell receptor beta chains from one sample in a study of response to subunit inactivated influenza vaccine. TCRdb analysed the RT-PCR reads with MiXCR anew, one entry per CDR3 protein. The repertoire holds a few hundred thousand distinct CDR3 sequences, with around 15% as singletons. Here the sequenced sample was PBMCs from blood, taken less than 13 days after vaccination. Receptors were obtained from a man aged 50-60 years who received an inactivated influenza vaccine. Each CDR3 is given with its conserved first and last residue. The D gene is left open where the match is weak. Clone size is shown for a subset of rows, as once, few, many or a class of expanded clone.

cdr3_nt,cdr3_aa,d_call,v_call,j_call,clone_size
TGCAGTGCTAGAAGACAGGGGCCGAAGACCGAGCAGTACTTC,CSARRQGPKTEQYF,TRBD1,TRBV20-1,TRBJ2-7,NA
TGCAGCGTTGCAATTCTACAGGGGAACTATGGCTACACCTTC,CSVAILQGNYGYTF,TRBD1,TRBV29-1,TRBJ1-2,few
TGTGCCAGCAGAAAACCGCGGGGGCGCGGCACAGATACGCAGTATTTT,CASRKPRGRGTDTQYF,NA,TRBV7-9,TRBJ2-3,many
TGTGCCAGCAGTAAATACAATGAGCAGTTCTTC,CASSKYNEQFF,NA,TRBV12-3/TRBV12-4,TRBJ2-1,many
TGCGCCAGCAGCTTAACCGGGACGCGTAATCAGCCCCAGCATTTT,CASSLTGTRNQPQHF,NA,TRBV4-1,TRBJ1-5,NA
TGTGCCAGCAGTTTCCCCCGGGCCGCAGGAAAGGTCGAGCAGTACTTC,CASSFPRAAGKVEQYF,NA,TRBV6-2/TRBV6-3,TRBJ2-7,few
TGTGCCAGCAGCGCGAGACAGGGGTTTTACAATGAGCAGTTCTTC,CASSARQGFYNEQFF,TRBD1,TRBV12-3/TRBV12-4,TRBJ2-1,NA
TGTGCCAGCAGCCCAACTCGGCTATCTCTAGGAAACACCATATATTTT,CASSPTRLSLGNTIYF,NA,TRBV7-2,TRBJ1-3,NA
TGTGCCAGCAGTTATGGTCGGGCAGCCATAGATACGCAGTATTTT,CASSYGRAAIDTQYF,NA,TRBV6-5,TRBJ2-3,few
TGTGCCAGCAGTGAAATGGGCCAGTCGGTATACAATGAGCAGTTCTTC,CASSEMGQSVYNEQFF,NA,TRBV2,TRBJ2-1,NA
TGTGCCAGTAGTAGGGACGTCGGGGAGCTGTTTTTT,CASSRDVGELFF,NA,TRBV19,TRBJ2-2,NA
TGCAGTGGAAGGGGAGATATGGGAAAGGCGAATAATTCACCCCTCCACTTT,CSGRGDMGKANNSPLHF,NA,TRBV20-1,TRBJ1-6,NA
TGTGCCAGCAGCGCAGGGTTACCTAATGAAAAACTGTTTTTT,CASSAGLPNEKLFF,NA,TRBV6-1,TRBJ1-4,NA
TGTGGCAGCAGCGTACACGGGACGGAGAAAAACATTCAGTACTTC,CGSSVHGTEKNIQYF,NA,TRBV7-2,TRBJ2-4,NA
TGTGCCAGCAGTTACTGGGAGACTAGCGGGATCTACAATGAGCAGTTCTTC,CASSYWETSGIYNEQFF,TRBD2,TRBV6-2/TRBV6-3,TRBJ2-1,few
TGTGCCAGCAGGAGGGGGGGGCTCGTAGCGAACACCGGGGAGCTGTTTTTT,CASRRGGLVANTGELFF,NA,TRBV27,TRBJ2-2,few
TGCAGTGCTAGGGTAGGACCATACTCCTACAATGAGCAGTTCTTC,CSARVGPYSYNEQFF,NA,TRBV20-1,TRBJ2-1,few
TGTGCCAGCAGTAACTACAGGGGGCGAACAACGATCTCGGCCAAAAACATTCAGTACTTC,CASSNYRGRTTISAKNIQYF,TRBD1,TRBV27,TRBJ2-4,many
TGTGCCAGCAGCCGTCCGGGCGAGGGAGCTTTCTTT,CASSRPGEGAFF,NA,TRBV7-2,TRBJ1-1,NA
TGTGCCAGCTCCCCGTGGAGAACCGGGACAGGGGATCCCTACGAGCAGTACTTC,CASSPWRTGTGDPYEQYF,TRBD1,TRBV18,TRBJ2-7,NA
TGCGCCAGCAGCTTTACTGGACAGGGCTCCTGGGACGAGCAGTACTTC,CASSFTGQGSWDEQYF,TRBD1,TRBV5-1,TRBJ2-7,NA
TGTGCCAGCAGCTACAGTTTCCAAGAGACCCAGTACTTC,CASSYSFQETQYF,NA,TRBV14,TRBJ2-5,many
TGTGCCAGCAGCTTAAGGAGACAGGGCGACGAGCAGTACTTC,CASSLRRQGDEQYF,TRBD1,TRBV7-2,TRBJ2-7,few
TGTGCCAGCAGCTTAGGAGGACAAGTTCCTGGGGAGCTGTTTTTT,CASSLGGQVPGELFF,NA,TRBV13,TRBJ2-2,NA
TGTGCCAGCAGTTTAGGGTGGGGGACCCAGTACTTC,CASSLGWGTQYF,NA,TRBV28,TRBJ2-5,once
TGTGCCAGCAGGCGACAGGTCTCTGGAAACACCATATATTTT,CASRRQVSGNTIYF,NA,TRBV28,TRBJ1-3,NA
TGCGCCAGCAGCTTCAGGGGTGTCTATAATTCACCCCTCCACTTT,CASSFRGVYNSPLHF,NA,TRBV5-1,TRBJ1-6,many
TGTGCCAGCAGAATAGCGGGAGGTGGATACAATGAGCAGTTCTTC,CASRIAGGGYNEQFF,TRBD2,TRBV12-3/TRBV12-4,TRBJ2-1,many
TGCGCCAGCAGCTTGGAGGCGCGGGAGGACTACAATGAGCAGTTCTTC,CASSLEAREDYNEQFF,TRBD2,TRBV5-1,TRBJ2-1,many
TGTGCCAGCAGCGCGGAAACCTCCCCGGGGGAGCAGTACTTC,CASSAETSPGEQYF,NA,TRBV9,TRBJ2-7,NA
TGTGCCAGCAGTTTTCTGGGACGGGGGAACACCGGGGAGCTGTTTTTT,CASSFLGRGNTGELFF,NA,TRBV27,TRBJ2-2,few
TGCAGTGCTAGAGATAGGAGAGGGAGAACGTACAATGAGCAGTTCTTC,CSARDRRGRTYNEQFF,NA,TRBV20-1,TRBJ2-1,NA
TGTGCCAGCTCACCGAGGTGGGGTTTACAAGAGACCCAGTACTTC,CASSPRWGLQETQYF,NA,TRBV18,TRBJ2-5,NA
TGTGCCAGCAGTTGGGGCGGGGGGGTAAGCACAGATACGCAGTATTTT,CASSWGGGVSTDTQYF,TRBD2,TRBV6-5,TRBJ2-3,few
TGTGCCAGCTCACCGACTAGCGGGCTATACAATGAGCAGTTCTTC,CASSPTSGLYNEQFF,TRBD2,TRBV18,TRBJ2-1,few
TGTGCCAGCAAAAGGGACGGTAACACTGAAGCTTTCTTT,CASKRDGNTEAFF,NA,TRBV6-2/TRBV6-3,TRBJ1-1,once
TGTGCCAGCAGCTTCGACAGTATCCATAATTCACCCCTCCACTTT,CASSFDSIHNSPLHF,NA,TRBV12-3/TRBV12-4,TRBJ1-6,few
TGCAGCGTTGAAGAAGCCCACAATGAGCAGTTCTTC,CSVEEAHNEQFF,NA,TRBV29-1,TRBJ2-1,many
TGTGCCAGCAGTTACGGGACAGGGGGGCCTAATGAAAAACTGTTTTTT,CASSYGTGGPNEKLFF,TRBD1,TRBV6-5,TRBJ1-4,NA
TGTGCCAGCAGTTTTACCCCGGACGGCTACGAGCAGTACTTC,CASSFTPDGYEQYF,NA,TRBV12-3/TRBV12-4,TRBJ2-7,few
TGTGCCAGCAGCCAAGATCTTCCGGGGTTTAATTCACCCCTCCACTTT,CASSQDLPGFNSPLHF,NA,TRBV3-1,TRBJ1-6,many
TGCGCCAGCAGTACGGGACAGGGGGCGAAGGAGACCCAGTACTTC,CASSTGQGAKETQYF,TRBD1,TRBV5-1,TRBJ2-5,NA
TGTGCCAGCAGCTTACAGGGAAGGGGGCCAGATACGCAGTATTTT,CASSLQGRGPDTQYF,TRBD1,TRBV7-3,TRBJ2-3,NA
TGTGCCAGCTGGAAGGTGGGACAGGGTAACAATGAGCAGTTCTTC,CASWKVGQGNNEQFF,TRBD1,TRBV12-3/TRBV12-4,TRBJ2-1,many
TGTGCCAGCAGCTTCCGACTAGCCGGTGAGCAGTTCTTC,CASSFRLAGEQFF,TRBD2,TRBV11-1,TRBJ2-1,few
TGTGCCAGCAGGCCCGGGACTAGCGGCTACGAGCAGTACTTC,CASRPGTSGYEQYF,TRBD2,TRBV6-2/TRBV6-3,TRBJ2-7,few
TGTGCCAGCAGCTACGCAGGGGGCGTTTCACCCCTCCACTTT,CASSYAGGVSPLHF,TRBD1,TRBV6-2/TRBV6-3,TRBJ1-6,few
TGTGCCAGCAGCCTACGACGTGGGGGCGCTGGGGCCAACGTCCTGACTTTC,CASSLRRGGAGANVLTF,NA,TRBV7-6,TRBJ2-6,NA